Sequencing of this TCR beta chain was carried out in a study of T cell changes during pregnancy in multiple sclerosis. The germline CDR1 and CDR2 sequences are WSHSY and SAAADI. The germline V and J ends were trimmed by 4 bases and 7 bases, with 14 bases remaining between them. The CDR3 is 14 residues long. Sequenced by immunoSEQ multiplex PCR; TCRdb stores in-frame clones only, minus some. Of about 20,000 clones in the sample, 75% to 90% were seen once. The sample was CD8+ T cells from peripheral blood mononuclear cells, taken after pregnancy. The sequence was collected from a female donor in good health, enrolled as a control in a pregnancy study. This rearrangement joins TRBV10-2 to TRBJ2-4; D is unclear. The CDR3 bases are TGCGCCAGCAGTGTTGAGACACGGAATAACATTCAGTACTTC. Protein: CASSVETRNNIQYF.